This TCR beta chain was recovered during a study of blood T cell repertoires in COVID-19. V lost 3 bases, J lost 5 bases, and 19 bases lay in between. CDR1 and CDR2 (germline): KGHSH, LQKENI. CDR3 length equals 16 residues. Produced via immunoSEQ multiplex PCR; TCRdb's table is partial and in-frame only. The sample has a few hundred thousand clones, roughly 84% seen once; the top ten hold roughly 6.7%. This clone has just a few counts. Sequences were obtained from PBMCs or T cells enriched from blood (not recorded which). The sequence was collected from a woman aged 50 to 65 who had been exposed to COVID-19. This chain links TRBV18 with TRBJ1-1; a possible D gene is TRBD1 (5 bases). CDR3 protein: CASSPSPRIGGTEAFF. The CDR3, as DNA: TGTGCCAGCTCACCTAGCCCTAGGATCGGGGGAACTGAAGCTTTCTTT.